This T cell receptor beta chain was recovered during a study of metastatic and nonmetastatic thyroid tumors. General observations from the study: Malignant thyroid tumors reportedly had TCR beta diversity that was significantly higher than in benign nodules, in blood and tumor.

Each patient went into thyroid surgery without having received any treatment. This CDR3 has 14 amino acids. Germline V gene sequence: CDR1 MNHNS, CDR2 SASEGT. V was clipped by 6 bases and J by 3 bases, with 15 bases between them. TCRdb recomputed clones from the PCR reads via MiXCR. The repertoire holds fewer than 100,000 clones, 15% seen once, with about 3.6% in the top ten. The table lists this clone with many counts. Its antigen is not identified. This chain joins TRBV6-1 and TRBJ2-7; perhaps TRBD1 as D (6 bases). Sequenced sample: blood. This TCR was sampled from a female donor with papillary thyroid cancer or a benign thyroid nodule (not recorded which). Some clones in this sample may be carry-over from other donors' samples. CDR3 in DNA: TGTGCCAGCAGGCGGGCCAGGGGATTCTACGAGCAGTACTTC. Protein sequence: CASRRARGFYEQYF.